These T cell receptor beta chains were read from a single sample in a study of T cell changes during pregnancy in multiple sclerosis. Produced via immunoSEQ multiplex PCR; TCRdb's table is partial and in-frame only. This repertoire shows 45,000 to 65,000 clones, around 92% found once; its top ten account for under 0.7%. The sequencing used CD4+ T cells from peripheral blood mononuclear cells, collected after pregnancy. Every receptor here comes from a female donor with multiple sclerosis, enrolled in a pregnancy study. CDR3s include the opening cysteine and the closing phenylalanine or tryptophan. D genes are given only for firm matches. Size values are once, few and many counts, or a class for expanded clones, and some rows have none.

>TRBV5-1|TRBJ1-1|-|-
CASSLGQGRMTEAFF
TGCGCCAGCAGCCTCGGGCAGGGAAGAATGACTGAAGCTTTCTTT
>TRBV5-6|TRBJ2-7|-|-
CASSLAGIYEQYF
TGTGCCAGCAGCTTGGCGGGGATCTACGAGCAGTACTTC
>TRBV6-5|TRBJ2-7|-|TRBD1
CASSYSRDRAYEQYF
TGTGCCAGCAGTTACTCCCGGGACAGGGCCTACGAGCAGTACTTC
>TRBV28|TRBJ2-1|-|TRBD2
CASSPRTSRYNEQFF
TGTGCCAGCAGTCCCCGGACTAGCCGATACAATGAGCAGTTCTTC
>TRBV28|TRBJ1-5|-|-
CASSSGTLLNQPQHF
TGTGCCAGCAGTTCCGGGACTCTACTTAATCAGCCCCAGCATTTT
>TRBV5-4|TRBJ2-5|-|-
CASSSGTLQETQYF
TGTGCCAGCAGCTCCGGGACTCTTCAAGAGACCCAGTACTTC
>TRBV21-1|TRBJ2-5|-|-
CASTQSIKREGGETQYF
TGTGCCAGCACACAATCCATAAAGCGGGAGGGGGGGGAGACCCAGTACTTC
>TRBV19|TRBJ2-1|-|TRBD2
CASSTALAGFYNEQFF
TGTGCCAGTAGTACCGCACTAGCGGGGTTCTACAATGAGCAGTTCTTC
>TRBV5-1|TRBJ2-2|-|TRBD2
CASSLQGGDTGELFF
TGCGCCAGCAGCTTGCAGGGAGGGGACACCGGGGAGCTGTTTTTT
>TRBV19|TRBJ2-3|once|-
CASSIEFASMYSTDTQYF
TGTGCCAGTAGTATCGAGTTTGCTAGCATGTATAGCACAGATACGCAGTATTTT
>TRBV7-8|TRBJ2-5|-|TRBD1
CASSPILAGGVETQYF
TGTGCCAGCAGCCCGATTTTGGCAGGGGGCGTTGAGACCCAGTACTTC
>TRBV6-1|TRBJ1-1|once|-
CASTPIGDTEAFF
TGTGCCAGCACCCCCATAGGGGACACTGAAGCTTTCTTT
>TRBV4-1|TRBJ2-7|-|-
CASSLRFRTYEQYF
TGCGCCAGCAGCTTACGCTTTAGAACCTACGAGCAGTACTTC
>TRBV2|TRBJ2-5|-|-
CASRARAIEETQYF
TGTGCCAGCAGGGCGAGGGCGATAGAAGAGACCCAGTACTTC
>TRBV15|TRBJ1-5|-|-
CATSRDPQQPQHF
TGTGCCACCAGCAGAGATCCACAACAGCCCCAGCATTTT
>TRBV6-5|TRBJ2-7|-|-
CASSYSRMSTAYEQYF
TGTGCCAGCAGTTACTCGCGCATGTCGACAGCCTACGAGCAGTACTTC
>TRBV11-2|TRBJ2-7|-|TRBD1
CASSATRTGWSYEQYF
TGTGCCAGCAGCGCTACCCGGACAGGGTGGTCCTACGAGCAGTACTTC
>TRBV6-5|TRBJ2-5|-|-
CASSYLGRETQYF
TGTGCCAGCAGTTACTTGGGGAGAGAGACCCAGTACTTC
>TRBV28|TRBJ2-7|-|-
CASSFRSGAPSYEQYF
TGTGCCAGCAGTTTTAGGTCAGGGGCCCCCTCCTACGAGCAGTACTTC
>TRBV5-6|TRBJ1-1|-|-
CASSFRFMATEAFF
TGTGCCAGCAGCTTTCGTTTTATGGCCACTGAAGCTTTCTTT
>TRBV25-1|TRBJ2-1|-|-
CASSDPGTSYNEQFF
TGTGCCAGCAGTGACCCCGGGACTTCCTACAATGAGCAGTTCTTC
>TRBV7-2|TRBJ2-5|-|-
CASSLASVSPQETQYF
TGTGCCAGCAGCTTGGCTAGCGTGTCTCCCCAAGAGACCCAGTACTTC
>TRBV7-3|TRBJ2-1|-|TRBD2
CASSFLAGSGNEQFF
TGTGCCAGCAGCTTCTTAGCGGGGAGCGGCAATGAGCAGTTCTTC
>TRBV19|TRBJ1-5|-|TRBD1
CASRDWTGGSGNQPQHF
TGTGCCAGTAGAGATTGGACAGGGGGAAGTGGCAATCAGCCCCAGCATTTT
>TRBV11-2|TRBJ1-2|-|-
CASSLAPGYGYTF
TGTGCCAGCAGCTTAGCGCCCGGGTATGGCTACACCTTC
>TRBV19|TRBJ2-5|few|-
CASRTPSGETQYF
TGTGCCAGTAGGACTCCAAGCGGCGAGACCCAGTACTTC
>TRBV19|TRBJ2-3|-|TRBD2
CASSLGGGRTDTQYF
TGTGCCAGTAGCCTCGGGGGGGGCCGCACAGATACGCAGTATTTT
>TRBV28|TRBJ1-2|-|-
CASSPASTGIHGYTF
TGTGCCAGCAGTCCCGCCTCTACAGGGATCCATGGCTACACCTTC
>TRBV5-1|TRBJ1-2|-|TRBD1
CASSSLSGQGVYGYTF
TGCGCCAGCAGCTCCCTCTCCGGACAGGGGGTCTATGGCTACACCTTC
>TRBV7-9|TRBJ1-5|-|-
CASSLGRDHQPQHF
TGTGCCAGCAGCTTAGGTAGAGATCATCAGCCCCAGCATTTT
>TRBV7-3|TRBJ1-5|-|TRBD1
CASSLIRTGKGCNQPQHF
TGTGCCAGCAGCTTAATAAGGACAGGGAAGGGGTGCAATCAGCCCCAGCATTTT
>TRBV4-3|TRBJ2-7|-|TRBD2
CASSQDLGGFQQYF
TGCGCCAGCAGCCAAGACCTCGGGGGGTTCCAGCAGTACTTC
>TRBV19|TRBJ2-7|-|TRBD1
CASSIIQGAHEQYF
TGTGCCAGTAGTATAATACAGGGGGCCCACGAGCAGTACTTC
>TRBV2|TRBJ2-3|few|-
CASNGPFTDTQYF
TGTGCCAGCAATGGGCCGTTCACAGATACGCAGTATTTT
>TRBV7-8|TRBJ2-2|-|TRBD2
CASSLVLAGGTGELFF
TGTGCCAGCAGCTTAGTACTAGCGGGAGGGACCGGGGAGCTGTTTTTT
>TRBV10-3|TRBJ2-1|-|TRBD2
CAISAEGGPRNEQFF
TGTGCCATCAGTGCAGAGGGAGGGCCTCGGAATGAGCAGTTCTTC
>TRBV19|TRBJ1-1|-|TRBD1
CASSIVFGQGNTEAFF
TGTGCCAGTAGTATCGTCTTCGGACAGGGTAACACTGAAGCTTTCTTT
>TRBV6-1|TRBJ1-4|once|-
CASSEASGATNEKLFF
TGTGCCAGCAGTGAAGCGTCCGGGGCAACTAATGAAAAACTGTTTTTT
>TRBV18|TRBJ2-3|-|TRBD1
CASSPIIVAGQGGRDTQYF
TGTGCCAGCTCACCAATAATCGTCGCGGGACAGGGAGGTCGCGATACGCAGTATTTT